The clone carrying this TCR beta chain was detected a few times. No antigen is known for it. Germline values: CDR1 DFQATT, CDR2 SNEGSKA (reference sequence). The V gene lost 1 base and the J gene lost 4 bases, with 5 bases spanning the gap. This CDR3 is built from 13 residues. The sample comes from a study of blood T cells in healthy people across ages. The use of a sample-barcoded 5' primer and a J-beta primer mix characterized a second PCR of about 7 to 12 cycles. Every molecule of cDNA carried a tag from a template-switch adaptor with 12 random nucleotides. TCRdb passed the 5' RACE reads through MiXCR, listing each CDR3 protein once. The sample includes roughly 500,000 distinct CDR3 sequences, 25% to 30% of them seen just once. Study observations and caveats: TCR beta diversity per million T cells fell roughly linearly with age. A greater number of naive CD4+ cells and higher diversity distinguished long-lived donors from aged donors.

The clonotype originates from a woman in her seventies in good health. Sequenced: blood. The chain carries TRBV20-1 and TRBJ1-6; D is unclear. CDR3 residues: CSARVAYNSPLHF. For the CDR3, the DNA is TGCAGTGCTAGAGTGGCGTATAATTCACCCCTCCACTTT.